The present entry profiles one T cell receptor beta chain with its context. These data are taken from a study of blood T cell repertoires in COVID-19. Study-wide context: Researchers got acute and convalescent COVID-19 samples from the United States, Italy and Spain. T cells, B-cell-depleted T cells, or PBMCs provided the cDNA or gDNA that served as material.

Unmatched junction bases numbered 18, after V lost 4 bases and J lost 6 bases. Germline assignment: CDR1 SGHTA and CDR2 FQGTGA. The length of the CDR3 is 17 residues. In the original processing: Estimation of nucleated cell counts relied on the amplification of reference gene primers. Sequenced by immunoSEQ multiplex PCR; TCRdb stores in-frame clones only, minus some. That table is the source of V, J and clone size, and D and trimming were worked out from the DNA. The sample comprises 50,000 to 70,000 clones, 75% to 90% of which are singletons, and 8.3% rests with the top ten. The sequenced sample consisted of peripheral blood. This clonotype was obtained from a human donor with active COVID-19. The donor label of this sample is uncertain. The rearrangement uses TRBV7-3 and TRBJ2-7; TRBD2 aligns across 7 bases. The CDR3, as DNA: TGTGCCAGCAGCTCAAAGGGGACTACCCAACGGAGGGGCGAGCAGTACTTC. Its translation is CASSSKGTTQRRGEQYF.